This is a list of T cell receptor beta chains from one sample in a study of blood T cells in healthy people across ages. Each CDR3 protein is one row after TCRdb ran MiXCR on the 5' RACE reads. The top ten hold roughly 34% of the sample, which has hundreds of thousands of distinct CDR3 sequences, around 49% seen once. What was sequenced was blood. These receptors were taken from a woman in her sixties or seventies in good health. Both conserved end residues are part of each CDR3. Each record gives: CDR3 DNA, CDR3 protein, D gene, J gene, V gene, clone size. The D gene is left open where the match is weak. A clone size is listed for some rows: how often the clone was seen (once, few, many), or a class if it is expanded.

TGTGCCAGCAGGCGGGACAGAACCTTATCCAATGAGCAGTTCTTC,CASRRDRTLSNEQFF,-,TRBJ2-1,TRBV7-2,few
TGTGCCAGCAGCGTAGACCCAGGGGGCTCAGACTATGGCTACACCTTC,CASSVDPGGSDYGYTF,TRBD1,TRBJ1-2,TRBV9,few
TGTGCCAGCAGCCACCCTGGCGTTGAAGCTTTCTTT,CASSHPGVEAFF,-,TRBJ1-1,TRBV7-8,-
TGTGCCAGCAGCCCGGCCGGGATCAGGGAGACCCAGTACTTC,CASSPAGIRETQYF,-,TRBJ2-5,TRBV3-1,-
TGCACCACGAGACCAGACAGCTATGGCTACACCTTC,CTTRPDSYGYTF,-,TRBJ1-2,TRBV12-3/TRBV12-4,-
TGTGCCAGCACCACAGGGGTGGGCACAGATACGCAGTATTTT,CASTTGVGTDTQYF,TRBD1,TRBJ2-3,TRBV3-1,few
TGTGCCAGCTTCCGACTAGCGGGAGGTTACAATGAGCAGTTCTTC,CASFRLAGGYNEQFF,TRBD2,TRBJ2-1,TRBV7-6,few
TGTGCCAGCTCACCAGGGCTAGCGGGATTCGACGAGCAGTACTTC,CASSPGLAGFDEQYF,TRBD2,TRBJ2-7,TRBV18,once
TGTGCCAGCAGCTCAGGGGGGGTCCTCCAAGAGACCCAGTACTTC,CASSSGGVLQETQYF,-,TRBJ2-5,TRBV5-6,-
TGCAGTGCTAGAGATCTATCCAGAGTAACACTCTATGGCTACACCTTC,CSARDLSRVTLYGYTF,-,TRBJ1-2,TRBV20-1,few
TGTGCCAGCAGAATGGATCAGGGCCCCTACAATGAGCAGTTCTTC,CASRMDQGPYNEQFF,-,TRBJ2-1,TRBV28,-
TGCAGTGCTAGGGTGAATCAGCCCCAGCATTTT,CSARVNQPQHF,-,TRBJ1-5,TRBV20-1,-
TGTGCCAGCAGTTTCCTACCTGGGGCCTACGAGCAGTACTTC,CASSFLPGAYEQYF,-,TRBJ2-7,TRBV28,few
TGCAGTGCTAACGCGGTAAACATTCAGTACTTC,CSANAVNIQYF,-,TRBJ2-4,TRBV20-1,-
TGTGCCAGCAGCAGTTACAGGGAGGGGAATGAAAAACTGTTTTTT,CASSSYREGNEKLFF,-,TRBJ1-4,TRBV7-9,few
TGTGCCAGCAGTCCTACATCGTCGCCCCGGCAGCAGTACTTC,CASSPTSSPRQQYF,-,TRBJ2-5,TRBV12-3/TRBV12-4,once
TGCAGTGCTAGAGATGGCCTAGCGGGGCCAGTTACGCAGTATTTT,CSARDGLAGPVTQYF,TRBD2,TRBJ2-3,TRBV20-1,-
TGCGCCAGCAATCCCTACCCGAGCTCCTACAATGAGCAGTACTTC,CASNPYPSSYNEQYF,-,TRBJ2-7,TRBV5-1,-
TGCGCCAGCAGCCAAGAGGGACTAGCGGGGGCAGCCAAAAACATTCAGTACTTC,CASSQEGLAGAAKNIQYF,TRBD2,TRBJ2-4,TRBV4-1,few
TGCAGTGCTAGGGTGGAGGGTGGCGAGCAGTTCTTC,CSARVEGGEQFF,-,TRBJ2-1,TRBV20-1,few
TGCAGTGCTAGAGATCGGCGGGACTTCTACGAGCAGTACTTC,CSARDRRDFYEQYF,-,TRBJ2-7,TRBV20-1,many
TGCAGTGCTAGTCCCTCGGGGCGACAGACCTACGAGCAGTACTTC,CSASPSGRQTYEQYF,-,TRBJ2-7,TRBV20-1,-
TGCAGTGCTAGTGGCAGTTCCCAAGAGACCCAGTACTTC,CSASGSSQETQYF,-,TRBJ2-5,TRBV20-1,-